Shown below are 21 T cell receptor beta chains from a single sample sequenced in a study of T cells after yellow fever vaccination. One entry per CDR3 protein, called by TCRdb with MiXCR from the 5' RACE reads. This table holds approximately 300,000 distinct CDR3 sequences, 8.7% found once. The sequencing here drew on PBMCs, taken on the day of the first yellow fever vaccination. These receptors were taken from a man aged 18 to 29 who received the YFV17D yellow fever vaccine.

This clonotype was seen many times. The CDR3 nucleotides are TGTGCCAGCAGCCCAACTAGTGGTGAGACCCAGTACTTC. This gives the protein CASSPTSGETQYF. The rearrangement links TRBV7-8 to TRBJ2-5, with D possibly being TRBD2 (5 bases). Trimming removed 5 bases from V and 5 bases from J, with 12 bases in between. This CDR3 comprises 13 residues. Germline CDR1 and CDR2: SGHVS and FQNEAQ.

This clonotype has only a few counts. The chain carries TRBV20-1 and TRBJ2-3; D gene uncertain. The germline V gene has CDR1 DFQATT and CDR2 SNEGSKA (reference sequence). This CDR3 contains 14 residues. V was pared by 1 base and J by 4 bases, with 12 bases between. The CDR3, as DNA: TGCAGTGCTAGAGGTTGGGCGGTATCAGATACGCAGTATTTT. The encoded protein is CSARGWAVSDTQYF.

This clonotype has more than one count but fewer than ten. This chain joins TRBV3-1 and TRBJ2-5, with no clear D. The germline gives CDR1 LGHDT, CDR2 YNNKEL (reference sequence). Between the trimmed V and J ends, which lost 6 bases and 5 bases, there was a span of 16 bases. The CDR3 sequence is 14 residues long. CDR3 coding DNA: TGTGCCAGCAGGCCCGTGGCGCAGCAGGAGACCCAGTACTTC. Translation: CASRPVAQQETQYF.

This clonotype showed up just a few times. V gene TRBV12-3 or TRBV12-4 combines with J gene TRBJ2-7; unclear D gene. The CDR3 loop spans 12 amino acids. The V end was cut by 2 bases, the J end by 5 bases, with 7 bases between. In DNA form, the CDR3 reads TGTGCCAGCAGTTTAAATGGAAACGAGCAGTACTTC. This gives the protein CASSLNGNEQYF.

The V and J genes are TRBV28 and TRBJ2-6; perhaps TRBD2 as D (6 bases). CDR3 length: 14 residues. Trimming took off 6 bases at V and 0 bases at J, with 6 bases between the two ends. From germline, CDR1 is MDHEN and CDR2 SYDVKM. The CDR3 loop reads CASREGSGANVLTF. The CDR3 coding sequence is TGTGCCAGCAGGGAGGGCTCTGGGGCCAACGTCCTGACTTTC.

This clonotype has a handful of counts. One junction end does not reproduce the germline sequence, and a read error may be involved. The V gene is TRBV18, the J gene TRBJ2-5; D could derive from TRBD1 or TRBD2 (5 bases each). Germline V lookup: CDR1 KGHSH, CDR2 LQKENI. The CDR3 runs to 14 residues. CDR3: CASSPRIGDETQYF. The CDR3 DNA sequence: TGTGCCAGCTCGCCACGGATAGGGGACGAGACCCAGTACTTC.

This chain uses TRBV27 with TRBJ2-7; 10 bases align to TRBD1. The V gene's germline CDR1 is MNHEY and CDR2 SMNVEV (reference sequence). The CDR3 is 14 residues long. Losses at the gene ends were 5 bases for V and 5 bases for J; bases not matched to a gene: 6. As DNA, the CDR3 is TGTGCCAGCAGTACTGACGGGACAGGGGACGAGCAGTACTTC. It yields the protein CASSTDGTGDEQYF.

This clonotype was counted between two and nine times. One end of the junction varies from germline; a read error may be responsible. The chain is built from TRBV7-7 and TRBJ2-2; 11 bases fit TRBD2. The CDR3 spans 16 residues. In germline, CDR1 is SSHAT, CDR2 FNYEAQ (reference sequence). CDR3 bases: TGTGCTAGCAGCTTAGCGGGGGGGCGTCGCACCGGGGAGCTGTTTTTT. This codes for CASSLAGGRRTGELFF.

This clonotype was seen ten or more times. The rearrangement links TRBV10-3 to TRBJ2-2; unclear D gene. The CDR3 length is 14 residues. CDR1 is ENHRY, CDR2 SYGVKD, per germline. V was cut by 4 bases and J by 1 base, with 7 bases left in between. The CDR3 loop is CAISVKGNTGELFF. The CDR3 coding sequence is TGTGCCATCAGTGTAAAGGGGAACACCGGGGAGCTGTTTTTT.

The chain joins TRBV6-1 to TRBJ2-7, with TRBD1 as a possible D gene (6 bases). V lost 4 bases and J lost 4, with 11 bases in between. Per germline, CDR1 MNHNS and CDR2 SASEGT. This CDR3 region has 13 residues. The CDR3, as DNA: TGTGCCAGCAGTGGACAGGTATTGTACGAGCAGTACTTC. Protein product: CASSGQVLYEQYF.

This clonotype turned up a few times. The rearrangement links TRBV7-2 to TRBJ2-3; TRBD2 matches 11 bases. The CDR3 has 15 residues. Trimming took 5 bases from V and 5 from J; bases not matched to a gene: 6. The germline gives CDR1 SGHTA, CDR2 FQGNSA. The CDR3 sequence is CASSVSGGALDTQYF. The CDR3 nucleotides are TGTGCCAGCAGCGTTAGCGGGGGGGCGTTAGATACGCAGTATTTT.

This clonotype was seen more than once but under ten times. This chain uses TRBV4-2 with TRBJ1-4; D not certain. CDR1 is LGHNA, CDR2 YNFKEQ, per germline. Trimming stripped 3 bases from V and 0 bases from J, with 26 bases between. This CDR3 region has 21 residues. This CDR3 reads CASSQFLTPADTFATNEKLFF. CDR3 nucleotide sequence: TGTGCCAGCAGCCAGTTCTTAACTCCCGCGGATACGTTTGCAACTAATGAAAAACTGTTTTTT.

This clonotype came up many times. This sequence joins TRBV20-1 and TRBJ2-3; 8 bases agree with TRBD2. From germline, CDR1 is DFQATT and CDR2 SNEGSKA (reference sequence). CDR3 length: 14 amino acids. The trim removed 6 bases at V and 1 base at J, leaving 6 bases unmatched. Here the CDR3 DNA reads TGCAGTGCGAAGCCGGGAGGGGGCACAGATACGCAGTATTTT. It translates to CSAKPGGGTDTQYF.

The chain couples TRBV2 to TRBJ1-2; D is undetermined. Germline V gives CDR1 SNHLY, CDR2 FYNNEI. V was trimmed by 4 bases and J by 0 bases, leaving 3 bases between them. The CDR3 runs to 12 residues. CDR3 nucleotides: TGTGCCAGCAGTGTCACTAACTATGGCTACACCTTC. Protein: CASSVTNYGYTF.

Written as DNA, the CDR3 is TGTGCCAGCAGCTTGGAGGCCGGCTCCTATAATTCACCCCTCCACTTT. It codes for CASSLEAGSYNSPLHF. The chain links TRBV5-4 to TRBJ1-6; no firm D call. The germline gives CDR1 SGHNT, CDR2 YYREEE (reference sequence). The germline V and J ends were trimmed by 0 bases and 0 bases, with 7 bases remaining between them. The CDR3 has 16 amino acids.

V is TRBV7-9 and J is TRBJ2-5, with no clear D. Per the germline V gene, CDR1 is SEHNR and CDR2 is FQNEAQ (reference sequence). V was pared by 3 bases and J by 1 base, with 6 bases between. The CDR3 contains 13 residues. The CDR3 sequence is CASSFQSQETQYF. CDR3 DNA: TGTGCCAGCAGCTTCCAAAGCCAAGAGACCCAGTACTTC.

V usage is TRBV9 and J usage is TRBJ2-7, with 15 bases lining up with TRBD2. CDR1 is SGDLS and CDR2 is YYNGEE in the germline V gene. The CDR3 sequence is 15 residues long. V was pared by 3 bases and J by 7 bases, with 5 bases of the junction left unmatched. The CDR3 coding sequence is TGTGCCAGCAGCGCCGGACTAGCGGGGGGGAAAGAGCAGTACTTC. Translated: CASSAGLAGGKEQYF.

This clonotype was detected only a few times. This CDR3 reads CASRAILAGEETQYF. DNA of the CDR3: TGCGCCAGCAGGGCGATTCTAGCGGGAGAAGAGACCCAGTACTTC. The gene calls are TRBV4-1 and TRBJ2-5; 10 nucleotides agree with TRBD2. V trimming: 6 bases; J trimming: 3 bases; junction bases outside the gene matches: 7. Germline V CDR1 and CDR2: MGHRA, YSYEKL. The CDR3 has 15 residues.

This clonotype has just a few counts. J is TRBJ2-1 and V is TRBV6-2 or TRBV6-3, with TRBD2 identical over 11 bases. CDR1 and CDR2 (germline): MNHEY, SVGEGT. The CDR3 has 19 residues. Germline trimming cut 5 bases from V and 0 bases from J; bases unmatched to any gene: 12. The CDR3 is CASSTPLAGGLSSYNEQFF. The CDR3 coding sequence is TGTGCCAGCAGTACCCCTCTAGCGGGGGGCCTGAGCTCCTACAATGAGCAGTTCTTC.

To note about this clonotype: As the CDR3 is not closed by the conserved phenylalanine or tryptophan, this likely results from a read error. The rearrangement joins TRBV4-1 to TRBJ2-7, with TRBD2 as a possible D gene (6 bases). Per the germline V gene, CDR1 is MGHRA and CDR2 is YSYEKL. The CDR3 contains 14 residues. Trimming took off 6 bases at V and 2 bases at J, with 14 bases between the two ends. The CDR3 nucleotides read TGCGCCAGCAGTAAGGAGGGCAGGGCCTACGAGCAGTACTCC. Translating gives CASSKEGRAYEQYS.

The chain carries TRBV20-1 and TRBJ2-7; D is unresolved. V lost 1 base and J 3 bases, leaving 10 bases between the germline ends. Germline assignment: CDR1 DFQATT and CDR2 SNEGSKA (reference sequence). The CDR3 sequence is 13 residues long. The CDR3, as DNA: TGCAGTGCTAGAGGACTTCTCGACTACGAGCAGTACTTC. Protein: CSARGLLDYEQYF.